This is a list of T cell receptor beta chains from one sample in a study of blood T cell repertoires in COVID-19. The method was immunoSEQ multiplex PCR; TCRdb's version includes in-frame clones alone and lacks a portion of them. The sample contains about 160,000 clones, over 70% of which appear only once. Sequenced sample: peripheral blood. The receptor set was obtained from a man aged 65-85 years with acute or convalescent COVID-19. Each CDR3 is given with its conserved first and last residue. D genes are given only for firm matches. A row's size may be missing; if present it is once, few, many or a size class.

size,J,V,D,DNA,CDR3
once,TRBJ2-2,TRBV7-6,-,TGTGCCAGCAGCCTCGGACAGTCCGGGGAGCTGTTTTTT,CASSLGQSGELFF
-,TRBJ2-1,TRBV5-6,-,TGTGCCAGCACCCTGGGGGCCCTTCATGAGCAGTTCTTC,CASTLGALHEQFF
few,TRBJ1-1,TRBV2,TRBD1,TGTGCCAGCAACCCGGGGGACAGGTACATCACTGAAGCTTTCTTT,CASNPGDRYITEAFF
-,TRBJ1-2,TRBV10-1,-,TGCGCCCGCCCAGGGCGGGGCTACACCTTC,CARPGRGYTF
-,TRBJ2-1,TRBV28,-,TGTGCCAGCAGTTTCGGGCTAGCGAATGAGCAGTTCTTC,CASSFGLANEQFF
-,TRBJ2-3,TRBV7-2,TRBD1,TGTGCCAGCAGCCAGGACAGGGGCAAAGATACGCAGTATTTT,CASSQDRGKDTQYF
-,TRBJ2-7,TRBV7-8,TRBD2,TGTGCCAGCAGCAACCAGGGTTTAACTAGCGGGACCTACGAGCAGTACTTC,CASSNQGLTSGTYEQYF
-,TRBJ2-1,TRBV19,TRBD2,TGTGCCAGTAGTATTCTAGGGCTAGCGGGATCACAATTTTACAATGAGCAGTTCTTC,CASSILGLAGSQFYNEQFF
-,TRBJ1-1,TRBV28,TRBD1,TGTGCCAGCAGTGCAGACAGGGTCACTGAAGCTTTCTTT,CASSADRVTEAFF
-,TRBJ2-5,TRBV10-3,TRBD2,TGTGCCATCAGTGATACCAGGACTAGACAAGAGACCCAGTACTTC,CAISDTRTRQETQYF
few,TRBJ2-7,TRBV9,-,TGTGCCAGCAGTGAAACTGCCTCCTCCTACGAGCAGTACTTC,CASSETASSYEQYF
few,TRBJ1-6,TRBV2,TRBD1,TGTGCCAGCAGCGAAACACAGGGGATTACCCGTCTGAATAATTCACCCCTCCACTTT,CASSETQGITRLNNSPLHF
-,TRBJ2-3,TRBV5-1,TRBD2,TGCGCCAGCAAGTTTTTGCCTAGCGGGAGTGATGATACGCAGTATTTT,CASKFLPSGSDDTQYF
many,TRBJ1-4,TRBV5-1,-,TGCGCCAGCAGCTTGGTAGGGGGTTGGGATGAAAAACTGTTTTTT,CASSLVGGWDEKLFF
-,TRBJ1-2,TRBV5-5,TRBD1,TGTGCCAGCAGCTTGGCCGGGGGACAGGGGACTCTAAACTATGGCTACACCTTC,CASSLAGGQGTLNYGYTF
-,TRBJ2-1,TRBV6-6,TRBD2,TGTGCCAGCAGTCAGCTAAGCGGGAGCAGCTCCTACAATGAGCAGTTCTTC,CASSQLSGSSSYNEQFF
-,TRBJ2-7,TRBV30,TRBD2,TGTGCCTGGAGTTATAGGGCTAGACTAGCGGGAGTGGACAACGAGCAGTACTTC,CAWSYRARLAGVDNEQYF
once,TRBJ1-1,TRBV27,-,TGTGCCAGCAGTTTAGTGACCGGGGTATGGACTGAAGCTTTCTTT,CASSLVTGVWTEAFF
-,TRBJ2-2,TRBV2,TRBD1,TGTGCCAGCAGTGACCAGGGGGCCCTGAACACCGGGGAGCTGTTTTTT,CASSDQGALNTGELFF
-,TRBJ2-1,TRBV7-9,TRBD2,TGTGCCAGCAGCTTACCCCCGACTAGCGGGAGGGCCTATGAGCAGTTCTTC,CASSLPPTSGRAYEQFF
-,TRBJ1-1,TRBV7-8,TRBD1,TGTGCCAGCAGCTACCCCAGACAGGGGGCTGAAGCTTTCTTT,CASSYPRQGAEAFF
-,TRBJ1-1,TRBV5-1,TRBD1,TGCGCCAGCGCCTCCTCGGGACAGGAGACTGAAGCTTTCTTT,CASASSGQETEAFF
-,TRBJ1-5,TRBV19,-,TGTGCCAGTACCATCAGGGGTCAGCCCCAGCATTTT,CASTIRGQPQHF
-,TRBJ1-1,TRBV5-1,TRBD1,TGCGCCAGCAGCTTTACAGGGGCCAATGGTGAAGCTTTCTTT,CASSFTGANGEAFF
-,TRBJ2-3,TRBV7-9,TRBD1,TGTGCCAGCAGCTTACCGAACCCGAGGGACAGAACAGATACGCAGTATTTT,CASSLPNPRDRTDTQYF
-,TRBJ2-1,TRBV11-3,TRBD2,TGTGCCAGCAGCTTAGAGCGGGAGGGCCTCAATGAGCAGTTCTTC,CASSLEREGLNEQFF
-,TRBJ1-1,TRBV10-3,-,TGTGCCATCAGTAACAGGGCCCCGCGGATGGGCACTGAAGCTTTCTTT,CAISNRAPRMGTEAFF
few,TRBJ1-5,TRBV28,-,TGTGCCAGCGGTTTTAGCAGCAATCAGCCCCAGCATTTT,CASGFSSNQPQHF